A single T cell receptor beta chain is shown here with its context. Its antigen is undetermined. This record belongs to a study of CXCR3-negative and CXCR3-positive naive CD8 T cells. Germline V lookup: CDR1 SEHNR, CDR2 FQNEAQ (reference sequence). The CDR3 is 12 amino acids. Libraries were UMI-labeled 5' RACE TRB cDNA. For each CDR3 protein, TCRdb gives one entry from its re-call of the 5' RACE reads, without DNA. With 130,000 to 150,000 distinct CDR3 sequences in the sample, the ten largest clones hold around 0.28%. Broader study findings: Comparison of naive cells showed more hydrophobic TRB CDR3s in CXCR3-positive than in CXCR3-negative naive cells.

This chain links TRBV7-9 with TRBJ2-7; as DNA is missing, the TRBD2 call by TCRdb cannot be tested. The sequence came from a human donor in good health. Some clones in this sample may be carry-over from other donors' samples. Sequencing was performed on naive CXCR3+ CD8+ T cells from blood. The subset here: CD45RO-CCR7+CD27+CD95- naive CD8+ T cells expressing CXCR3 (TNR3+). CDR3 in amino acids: CASSLVERERYF.